This T cell receptor beta chain was identified in a study of response to subunit inactivated influenza vaccine. Study results and limitations: It was suggested by the authors that few new T cells are recruited by each seasonal influenza vaccination.

This clonotype was counted between two and nine times. Its target is not known. One entry per CDR3 protein results from TCRdb running MiXCR on the RT-PCR reads. The sample records about 800,000 distinct CDR3 sequences, 21% being singletons. The CDR3 has 14 amino acids. Deletions cut 3 bases from V and 0 bases from J, with 10 bases between. Germline V gives CDR1 SQVTM, CDR2 ANQGSEA. This sequence was found in a man aged 45 to 65 who received an inactivated influenza vaccine. The genes are TRBV29-1 and TRBJ2-3; TRBD1 or TRBD2 may be the D gene (5 bases each). Sequencing used PBMCs from blood, obtained less than 6 days after vaccination. The CDR3 coding sequence is TGCAGCGTTGATCTCGGGGCTAGCACAGATACGCAGTATTTT. Translated, it gives CSVDLGASTDTQYF.